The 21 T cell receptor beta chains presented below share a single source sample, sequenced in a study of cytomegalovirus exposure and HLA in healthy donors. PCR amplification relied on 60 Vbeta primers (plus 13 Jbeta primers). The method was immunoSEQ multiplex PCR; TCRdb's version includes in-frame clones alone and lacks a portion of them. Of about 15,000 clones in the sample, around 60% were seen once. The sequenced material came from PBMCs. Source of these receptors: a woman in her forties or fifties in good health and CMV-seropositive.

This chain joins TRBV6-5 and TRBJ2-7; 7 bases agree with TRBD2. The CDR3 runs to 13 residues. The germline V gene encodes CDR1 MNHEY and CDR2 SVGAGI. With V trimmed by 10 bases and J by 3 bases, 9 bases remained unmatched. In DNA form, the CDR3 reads TGTGCCACCTCAAGTCCGGGAGGCTACGAGCAGTACTTC. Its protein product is CATSSPGGYEQYF.

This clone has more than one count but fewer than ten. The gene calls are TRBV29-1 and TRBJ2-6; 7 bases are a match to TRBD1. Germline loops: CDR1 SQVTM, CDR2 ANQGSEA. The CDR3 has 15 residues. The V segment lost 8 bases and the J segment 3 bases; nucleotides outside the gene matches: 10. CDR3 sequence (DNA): TGCAGCCCGGGGACAGCGGACTTTGGGGCCAACGTCCTGACTTTC. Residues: CSPGTADFGANVLTF. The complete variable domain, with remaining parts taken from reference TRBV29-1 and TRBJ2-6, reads SAVISQKPSRDICQRGTSLTIQCQVDSQVTMMFWYRQQPGQSLTLIATANQGSEATYESGFVIDKFPISRPNLTFSTLTVSNMSPEDSSIYLCSPGTADFGANVLTFGAGSRLTVL.

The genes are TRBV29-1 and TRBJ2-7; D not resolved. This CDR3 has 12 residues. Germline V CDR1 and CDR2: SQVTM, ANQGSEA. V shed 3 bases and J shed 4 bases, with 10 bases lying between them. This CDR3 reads CSVEVGRYEQYF. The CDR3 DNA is TGCAGCGTTGAGGTTGGGCGTTACGAGCAGTACTTC.

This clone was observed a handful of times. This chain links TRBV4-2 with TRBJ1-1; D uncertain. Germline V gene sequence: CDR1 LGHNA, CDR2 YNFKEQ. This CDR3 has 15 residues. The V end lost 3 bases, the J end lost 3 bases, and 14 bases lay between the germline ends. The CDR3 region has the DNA TGTGCCAGCAGCCAGCAAATTCATGCGGACACTGAAGCTTTCTTT. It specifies CASSQQIHADTEAFF.

This CDR3 reads CASRSGAATEAFF. The CDR3, as DNA: TGTGCCAGCAGATCAGGCGCCGCCACTGAAGCTTTCTTT. The chain combines TRBV6-6 with TRBJ1-1; D not resolved. V was cut by 6 bases and J by 4 bases, with 12 bases left in between. Germline loops: CDR1 MNHNY, CDR2 SVGAGI (reference sequence). The CDR3 has 13 amino acids.

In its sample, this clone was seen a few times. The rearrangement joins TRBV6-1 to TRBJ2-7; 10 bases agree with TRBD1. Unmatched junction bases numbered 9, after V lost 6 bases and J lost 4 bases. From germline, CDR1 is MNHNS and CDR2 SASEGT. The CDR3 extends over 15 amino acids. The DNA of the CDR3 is TGTGCCAGCAGCGAGACAGGGGGCGGCTATTACGAGCAGTACTTC. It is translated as CASSETGGGYYEQYF.

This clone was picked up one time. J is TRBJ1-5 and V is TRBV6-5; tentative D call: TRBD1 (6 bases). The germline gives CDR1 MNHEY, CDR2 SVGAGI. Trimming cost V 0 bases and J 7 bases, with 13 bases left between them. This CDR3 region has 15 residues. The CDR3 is CASSYSWEGGQPQHF. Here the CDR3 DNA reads TGTGCCAGCAGTTACTCGTGGGAGGGGGGACAGCCCCAGCATTTT.

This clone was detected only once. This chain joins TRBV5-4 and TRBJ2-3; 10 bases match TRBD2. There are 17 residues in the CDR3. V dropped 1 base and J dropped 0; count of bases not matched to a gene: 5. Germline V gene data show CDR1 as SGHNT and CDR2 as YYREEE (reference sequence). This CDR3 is CASSLKAGGPSTDTQYF. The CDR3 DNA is TGTGCCAGCAGCTTGAAAGCGGGAGGGCCGAGCACAGATACGCAGTATTTT. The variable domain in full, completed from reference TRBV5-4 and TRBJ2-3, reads ETGVTQSPTHLIKTRGQQVTLRCSSQSGHNTVSWYQQALGQGPQFIFQYYREEENGRGNFPPRFSGLQFPNYSSELNVNALELDDSALYLCASSLKAGGPSTDTQYFGPGTRLTVL.

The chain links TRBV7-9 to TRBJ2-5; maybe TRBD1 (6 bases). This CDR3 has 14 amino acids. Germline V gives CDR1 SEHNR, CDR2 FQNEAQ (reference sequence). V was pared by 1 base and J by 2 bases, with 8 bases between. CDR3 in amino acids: CASSLGTVQETQYF. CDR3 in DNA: TGTGCCAGCAGCTTAGGGACAGTACAAGAGACCCAGTACTTC.

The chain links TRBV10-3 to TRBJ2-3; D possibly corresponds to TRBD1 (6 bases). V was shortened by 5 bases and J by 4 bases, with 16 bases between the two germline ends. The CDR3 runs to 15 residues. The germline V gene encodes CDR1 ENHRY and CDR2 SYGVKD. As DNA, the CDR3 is TGTGCCATCAGTTCAGGACAGCTATTAGCAGATACGCAGTATTTT. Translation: CAISSGQLLADTQYF.

The CDR3 reads CAWNRRDTQYF. DNA of the CDR3: TGTGCCTGGAATAGGAGGGATACGCAGTATTTT. The V and J genes are TRBV30 and TRBJ2-3; TRBD2 might be the D (5 bases). Germline lookup yields CDR1 GTSNPN and CDR2 SVGIG (reference sequence). The CDR3 is 11 residues long. Trimming took off 4 bases at V and 6 bases at J, with 8 bases between the two ends.

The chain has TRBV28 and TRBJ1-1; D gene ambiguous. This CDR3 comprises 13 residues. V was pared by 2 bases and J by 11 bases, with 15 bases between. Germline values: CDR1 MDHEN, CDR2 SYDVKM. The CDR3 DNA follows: TGTGCCAGCAGTTTAGAGAACCCCGTTATGGCTTTCTTT. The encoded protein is CASSLENPVMAFF. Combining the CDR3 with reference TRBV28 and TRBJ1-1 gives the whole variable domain DVKVTQSSRYLVKRTGEKVFLECVQDMDHENMFWYRQDPGLGLRLIYFSYDVKMKEKGDIPEGYSVSREKKERFSLILESASTNQTSMYLCASSLENPVMAFFGQGTRLTVV.

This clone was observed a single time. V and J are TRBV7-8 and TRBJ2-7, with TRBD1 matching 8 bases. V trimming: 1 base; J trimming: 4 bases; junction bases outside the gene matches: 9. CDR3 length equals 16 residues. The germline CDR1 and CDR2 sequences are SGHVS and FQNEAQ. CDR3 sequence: CASSLGSGGVDYEQYF. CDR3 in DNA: TGTGCCAGCAGCTTAGGGTCAGGGGGCGTCGATTACGAGCAGTACTTC.

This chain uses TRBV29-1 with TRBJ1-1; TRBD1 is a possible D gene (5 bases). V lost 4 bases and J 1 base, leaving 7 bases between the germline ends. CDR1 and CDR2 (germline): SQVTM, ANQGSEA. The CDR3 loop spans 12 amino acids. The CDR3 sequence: CSVGGGNTEAFF. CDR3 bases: TGCAGCGTTGGGGGGGGGAACACTGAAGCTTTCTTT.

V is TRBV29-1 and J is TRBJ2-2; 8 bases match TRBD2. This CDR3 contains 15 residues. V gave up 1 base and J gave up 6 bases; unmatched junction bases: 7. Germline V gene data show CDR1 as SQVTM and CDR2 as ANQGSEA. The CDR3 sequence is CSVEGLAGTSGELFF. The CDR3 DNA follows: TGCAGCGTTGAAGGGCTAGCGGGTACGTCCGGGGAGCTGTTTTTT.

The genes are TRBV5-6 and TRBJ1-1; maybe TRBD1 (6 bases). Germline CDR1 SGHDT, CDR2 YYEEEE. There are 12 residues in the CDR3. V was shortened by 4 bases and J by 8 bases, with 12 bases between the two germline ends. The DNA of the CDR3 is TGTGCCAGCAGCAAGTCGACAGGAGAAGCTTTCTTT. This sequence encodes CASSKSTGEAFF.

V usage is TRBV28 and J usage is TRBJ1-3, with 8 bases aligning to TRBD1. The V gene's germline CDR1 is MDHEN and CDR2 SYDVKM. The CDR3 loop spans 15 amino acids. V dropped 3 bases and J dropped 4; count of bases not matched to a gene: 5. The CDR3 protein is CASSLRQGSGNTIYF. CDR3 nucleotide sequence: TGTGCCAGCAGTTTGCGACAGGGGTCAGGAAACACCATATATTTT.

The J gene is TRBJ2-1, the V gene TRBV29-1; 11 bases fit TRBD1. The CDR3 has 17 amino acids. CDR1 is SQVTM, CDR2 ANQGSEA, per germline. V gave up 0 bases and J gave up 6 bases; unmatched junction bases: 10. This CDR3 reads CSVEDRTGTGGINEQFF. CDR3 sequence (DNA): TGCAGCGTTGAAGATCGTACCGGGACAGGGGGAATCAATGAGCAGTTCTTC.

This CDR3 reads CATGERRNQPQHF. CDR3 in DNA: TGTGCCACGGGGGAGAGACGCAATCAGCCCCAGCATTTT. V gene TRBV6-5 combines with J gene TRBJ1-5, with TRBD1 as a possible D gene (5 bases). The CDR3 sequence is 13 residues long. The germline V gene encodes CDR1 MNHEY and CDR2 SVGAGI. V was trimmed by 10 bases and J by 2 bases, leaving 12 bases between them.

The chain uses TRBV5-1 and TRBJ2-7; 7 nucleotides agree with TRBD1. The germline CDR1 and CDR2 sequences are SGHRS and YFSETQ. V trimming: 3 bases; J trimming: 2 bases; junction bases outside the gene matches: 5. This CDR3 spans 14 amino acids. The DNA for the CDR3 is TGCGCCAGCAGCTGGACAGGATTAACCTACGAGCAGTACTTC. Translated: CASSWTGLTYEQYF.

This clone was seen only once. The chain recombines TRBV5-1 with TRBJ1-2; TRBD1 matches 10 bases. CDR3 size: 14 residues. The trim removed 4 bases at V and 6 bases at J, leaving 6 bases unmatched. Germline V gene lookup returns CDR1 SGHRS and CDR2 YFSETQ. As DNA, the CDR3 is TGCGCCAGCAGCCTACAGGGGACAGGGGATGGCTACACCTTC. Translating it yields CASSLQGTGDGYTF.